The sequence of this TCR beta chain was determined in a study of T cell responses to AZD1222 COVID-19 vaccine. Study-level findings and limits: Repertoires were obtained solely post-peak T cell response. Increases in Spike-specific TCR breadth and depth were seen after two AZD1222 doses. Baseline seropositivity characterized only a handful of AZD1222 recipients.

A single count supports this clone. Its antigen is not known. The CDR3 length is 15 residues. V was pared by 3 bases and J by 4 bases, with 7 bases of the junction left unmatched. Per germline, CDR1 SGDLS and CDR2 YYNGEE. Clones were sequenced by immunoSEQ multiplex PCR, and TCRdb holds only the in-frame ones, with some missing. The repertoire has 95,000 to 110,000 clones, around nine tenths of them found once; the top ten carry 5% to 7.5%. Recipients boosted at about 4 weeks or about 12 weeks are pooled. Sequencing used peripheral blood, obtained 28 days after the second AZD1222 dose. J is TRBJ2-5 and V is TRBV9, with 9 positions matching TRBD2. The sequence was obtained from an adult who received the AZD1222 COVID-19 vaccine. CDR3 nucleotide sequence: TGTGCCAGCAGCGAAAGACTAGCGGAAGGAGAGACCCAGTACTTC. Its protein is CASSERLAEGETQYF.